Sequencing of this T cell receptor (beta chain) was carried out in a study of identical twins. This clonotype occurred a few times. TCRdb re-derived calls from the 5' RACE reads in MiXCR, one entry per CDR3 protein. Counted here are 650,000 to 800,000 distinct CDR3 sequences, 8.6% occurring once; the ten biggest clones make up 0.75% to 1%. This sample also appeared in a second study, on yellow fever vaccine responses in identical twins.

Sequencing was performed on PBMCs. The sequence was obtained from a woman aged 18 to 35 in good health.

CDR3 loop: CASSLKAATGGAVDYGYTF. The CDR3 DNA is TGTGCCAGCAGTTTAAAAGCCGCCACAGGGGGTGCCGTGGACTATGGCTACACCTTC. The chain is built from TRBV28 and TRBJ1-2; 8 nucleotides line up with TRBD1. Trimming removed 2 bases from V and 3 bases from J; junction bases left unmatched: 17. Germline V gene data show CDR1 as MDHEN and CDR2 as SYDVKM. The length of the CDR3 is 19 residues.